These 25 T cell receptor beta chains originate from one sample sequenced in a study of CD8+ T cells in alopecia areata. The treatment here: oral pan-JAK inhibitor, 5-10 mg twice daily. Once RNA had been extracted, it was reverse transcribed into cDNA to act as the sequencing template. Profiling relied on immunoSEQ multiplex PCR, and the TCRdb table lists in-frame clones only, not all of them. The repertoire includes 100,000 or so clones, approximately 63% of them detected once, and roughly 15% sits in the top ten. This material consisted of CD8+ T cells sorted from blood, taken at roughly week 58, from a patient treated with tofacitinib. The source is a human donor with alopecia areata.

The sample holds one count of this clone. The chain combines TRBV29-1 with TRBJ1-4; tentative D call: TRBD1 (6 bases). The length of the CDR3 is 13 residues. CDR1 and CDR2 from the germline V gene are SQVTM and ANQGSEA. V was clipped by 4 bases and J by 9 bases, with 15 bases between them. The CDR3: CSVATTGKKKLFF. CDR3 DNA sequence: TGCAGCGTTGCGACTACAGGGAAGAAAAAACTGTTTTTT.

In this sample, this clone turned up a few times. For the CDR3, the DNA is TGCAGCGTTGAAGTGTTAAATGAGCAGTTCTTC. The encoded protein is CSVEVLNEQFF. The chain employs TRBV29-1 and TRBJ2-1; D is ambiguous. This CDR3 has 11 amino acids. The V end lost 1 base, the J end lost 7 bases, and 5 bases lay between the germline ends. CDR1 SQVTM and CDR2 ANQGSEA come from the germline V gene.

The chain links TRBV6-5 to TRBJ2-4; no firm D call. CDR3 length: 15 amino acids. V was trimmed by 7 bases and J by 0 bases, leaving 13 bases between them. CDR1 and CDR2 (germline): MNHEY, SVGAGI. CDR3 loop: CASKVRALAKNIQYF. The CDR3 nucleotides read TGTGCCAGCAAGGTCCGGGCTCTAGCCAAAAACATTCAGTACTTC.

This clone was counted a single time. The chain joins TRBV5-6 to TRBJ1-6; D is perhaps TRBD1 (5 bases). Trimming cost V 6 bases and J 8 bases, with 15 bases left between them. Per germline, CDR1 SGHDT and CDR2 YYEEEE. This CDR3 contains 14 residues. DNA for the CDR3: TGTGCCAGCACTCGGGGGGGTGATGATTCACCCCTCCACTTT. Its protein product is CASTRGGDDSPLHF.

This clone appeared a few times. The J gene is TRBJ1-5, the V gene TRBV4-1; D uncertain. V shed 0 bases and J shed 9 bases, with 12 bases lying between them. From germline, CDR1 is MGHRA and CDR2 YSYEKL. The length of the CDR3 is 14 residues. CDR3 bases: TGCGCCAGCAGCCAAGACATGGCCCAGCGGCCCCAGCATTTT. Protein product: CASSQDMAQRPQHF.

The chain links TRBV7-9 to TRBJ2-1; D unclear. The germline V gene encodes CDR1 SEHNR and CDR2 FQNEAQ (reference sequence). Deletions cut 6 bases from V and 9 bases from J, with 12 bases between. This CDR3 is built from 12 residues. The CDR3 loop is CASRSGRPEQFF. CDR3 nucleotide sequence: TGTGCCAGCAGGTCCGGACGGCCTGAGCAGTTCTTC.

CDR3 protein: CASSLGGEQYF. CDR3 bases: TGTGCCAGCAGCTTAGGGGGGGAGCAGTACTTC. The chain couples TRBV13 to TRBJ2-7; D remains unclear. Germline V CDR1 and CDR2: PRHDT, FYEKMQ (reference sequence). The CDR3 covers 11 residues. Trimming left V 0 bases short and J 7 bases short, with 4 bases between.

This rearrangement joins TRBV5-4 to TRBJ1-2; perhaps TRBD1 as D (6 bases). Trimming shortened V by 0 bases and J by 7 bases, and 7 bases separated the two germline ends. In germline, CDR1 is SGHNT, CDR2 YYREEE (reference sequence). The CDR3 spans 12 residues. In nucleotides, the CDR3 is TGTGCCAGCAGCTTGGAAGGGGGTGGCTACACCTTC. Its protein is CASSLEGGGYTF.

The chain recombines TRBV4-2 with TRBJ2-1; 10 bases map to TRBD2. Germline loops: CDR1 LGHNA, CDR2 YNFKEQ. The CDR3 loop spans 18 amino acids. V lost 3 bases and J lost 4; bases outside the gene matches: 12. CDR3 nucleotides: TGTGCCAGCAGCCACCCGTTCAGCGGGGGGGATCGTTACAATGAGCAGTTCTTC. This sequence encodes CASSHPFSGGDRYNEQFF.

The chain has TRBV9 and TRBJ1-5; D remains unclear. V was clipped by 4 bases and J by 0 bases, with 11 bases between them. CDR3 length: 15 residues. In germline, CDR1 is SGDLS, CDR2 YYNGEE. The CDR3 region has the DNA TGTGCCAGCAGCCGTAGTCCGGATAGCAATCAGCCCCAGCATTTT. It codes for CASSRSPDSNQPQHF.

This chain uses TRBV2 with TRBJ1-5; no clear D gene. Germline CDR1 and CDR2: SNHLY and FYNNEI. Trimming stripped 2 bases from V and 0 bases from J, with 11 bases between. The CDR3 is 16 amino acids. The CDR3 loop reads CASSEWYGDSNQPQHF. Here the CDR3 DNA reads TGTGCCAGCAGTGAATGGTACGGAGATAGCAATCAGCCCCAGCATTTT.

This clone is medium-sized in the sample. The V call is TRBV13, the J call TRBJ1-3, with unresolved D. This CDR3 is 16 amino acids long. V gave up 2 bases and J gave up 4 bases, with 15 bases separating them. Germline values: CDR1 PRHDT, CDR2 FYEKMQ (reference sequence). Here the CDR3 reads CASSLRAAKPGNTIYF. CDR3 bases: TGTGCCAGCAGCTTAAGGGCCGCGAAACCCGGAAACACCATATATTTT.

This CDR3 is CASKRGGHGYTF. CDR3 sequence (DNA): TGTGCCAGCAAACGCGGGGGTCACGGCTACACCTTC. V is TRBV27 and J is TRBJ1-2; D perhaps matches TRBD1 (5 bases). Germline assignment: CDR1 MNHEY and CDR2 SMNVEV (reference sequence). Trimming left V 7 bases short and J 8 bases short, with 14 bases between. The CDR3 consists of 12 residues.

The J gene is TRBJ2-1, the V gene TRBV5-6, with D perhaps matching TRBD2 (6 bases). Trimming stripped 2 bases from V and 2 bases from J, with 14 bases between. In germline, CDR1 is SGHDT, CDR2 YYEEEE. This CDR3 is 16 amino acids long. DNA for the CDR3: TGTGCCAGCAGCTTACCAGCGGGTTTTACCTACAATGAGCAGTTCTTC. Translating gives CASSLPAGFTYNEQFF.

A remark on this clone: No DNA is shown, since the ends of the CDR3 on it are uncertain; the CDR3 is the one TCRdb lists. The CDR3 reads CASSEIFGEETQYF. This rearrangement joins TRBV7-9 to TRBJ2-5; the D call in the table, TRBD2, was not verified against the DNA. The CDR3 length equals 14 residues, ends included. Germline lookup yields CDR1 SEHNR and CDR2 FQNEAQ (reference sequence).

The V gene is TRBV7-9, the J gene TRBJ2-3, with a possible D match to TRBD2 (6 bases). Per germline, CDR1 SEHNR and CDR2 FQNEAQ (reference sequence). Trimming took 11 bases from V and 0 from J, leaving 15 bases between them. The CDR3 totals 14 residues. This CDR3 is CASEGSLSTDTQYF. CDR3 coding DNA: TGTGCCTCGGAGGGGTCCCTGAGCACAGATACGCAGTATTTT. Full variable domain (missing parts from reference TRBV7-9 and TRBJ2-3): DTGVSQNPRHKITKRGQNVTFRCDPISEHNRLYWYRQTLGQGPEFLTYFQNEAQLEKSRLLSDRFSAERPKGSFSTLEIQRTEQGDSAMYLCASEGSLSTDTQYFGPGTRLTVL.

The V and J genes are TRBV6-1 and TRBJ1-5; 7 bases agree with TRBD1. V was clipped by 4 bases and J by 2 bases; unmatched bases: 5. CDR3 length equals 15 residues. CDR1 is MNHNS, CDR2 SASEGT, per germline. The CDR3 here is CASSVEGAGNQPQHF. CDR3 DNA: TGTGCCAGCAGTGTAGAGGGGGCTGGCAATCAGCCCCAGCATTTT.

The V and J genes are TRBV10-3 and TRBJ2-7; D might be TRBD1 (5 bases). V lost 10 bases and J 6 bases, leaving 13 bases between the germline ends. CDR1 and CDR2 (germline): ENHRY, SYGVKD. This CDR3 has 11 amino acids. CDR3 in amino acids: CATLDTGEQYF. CDR3 nucleotides: TGTGCCACACTGGACACGGGCGAGCAGTACTTC.

About this clone: One base separates it from a far larger clone, so it is likely a read error. Other DNA sequences in this specimen translate into the identical CDR3. The gene calls are TRBV5-1 and TRBJ1-4; D remains ambiguous. The germline V gene has CDR1 SGHRS and CDR2 YFSETQ. The CDR3 covers 14 residues. The CDR3 protein is CASSLIATNEKLFF. The CDR3 nucleotides read TGTGCCAGCAGCTTGATTGCAACTAATGAAAAACTGTTTTTT.

This clone appeared a few times. The rearrangement uses TRBV7-8 and TRBJ2-7, with D unclear. V dropped 1 base and J dropped 1 base, with 8 bases sitting between them. The CDR3 runs 14 residues. CDR1 and CDR2 (germline): SGHVS, FQNEAQ. The CDR3 here is CASSLDGSSYEQYF. CDR3 DNA sequence: TGTGCCAGCAGCTTAGATGGATCATCCTACGAGCAGTACTTC.

The chain couples TRBV5-1 to TRBJ2-1; D is uncertain. V lost 4 bases to trimming and J lost 6 bases, with 8 bases between them. CDR1 is SGHRS, CDR2 YFSETQ, per germline. This CDR3 has 12 residues. In nucleotides, the CDR3 is TGCGCCAGCAGCCTTTACAGCAATGAGCAGTTCTTC. Protein product: CASSLYSNEQFF.

CDR3 residues: CASSPGRNFYEQYF. In nucleotides, the CDR3 is TGTGCCAGCAGCCCGGGGAGGAATTTCTACGAGCAGTACTTC. The chain joins TRBV5-6 to TRBJ2-7; tentative D call: TRBD2 (6 bases). The V gene lost 4 bases and the J gene lost 3 bases, with 14 bases spanning the gap. CDR1 and CDR2 (germline): SGHDT, YYEEEE. The CDR3 is made up of 14 amino acids.

The chain links TRBV7-9 to TRBJ2-7; 7 bases align to TRBD1. This CDR3 contains 15 residues. The V gene end was trimmed by 2 bases and the J gene end by 3 bases; junction bases not matched to a gene: 7. In germline, CDR1 is SEHNR, CDR2 FQNEAQ (reference sequence). CDR3 sequence: CASSLKQGSLYEQYF. CDR3 in DNA: TGTGCCAGCAGCTTAAAACAGGGGTCCCTCTACGAGCAGTACTTC.

This clone was seen a few times. The rearrangement links TRBV5-1 to TRBJ2-1, with 11 bases aligning to TRBD2. Germline V gene data show CDR1 as SGHRS and CDR2 as YFSETQ. The J segment lost 3 bases and the V segment lost 9 bases, leaving 17 bases of the junction unmatched. The CDR3 length is 18 residues. CDR3 sequence reads: CATSGQGTSGGIYNEQFF. CDR3 nucleotides: TGCGCCACCTCGGGACAGGGCACTAGCGGGGGAATCTACAATGAGCAGTTCTTC.

This clone occurred a few times. The V and J genes are TRBV7-9 and TRBJ1-1; the D gene is possibly TRBD1 (6 bases). Trimming left V 6 bases short and J 1 base short, with 12 bases between. The CDR3 contains 14 residues. Germline loops: CDR1 SEHNR, CDR2 FQNEAQ (reference sequence). Written as DNA, the CDR3 is TGTGCCAGCAGTCCACCGGACAGGAACACTGAAGCTTTCTTT. Translated, it gives CASSPPDRNTEAFF. The variable domain in full, completed from reference TRBV7-9 and TRBJ1-1, reads DTGVSQNPRHKITKRGQNVTFRCDPISEHNRLYWYRQTLGQGPEFLTYFQNEAQLEKSRLLSDRFSAERPKGSFSTLEIQRTEQGDSAMYLCASSPPDRNTEAFFGQGTRLTVV.